This T cell receptor beta chain came from a study of T cell repertoires in cytomegalovirus infection (dated by TCRdb to the late 2010s). Background on the whole study: The HLA type of each donor mattered for the analysis, because public TCR beta signatures pointed to carriage of CMV infection along with the matching HLA type.

Sequencing instrument: Illumina HiSeq 1500. TCRdb redid the processing of the public reads, applying fastp at Q25 and MiXCR, and retained in-frame beta chains. Here each entry gathers all rows of one CDR3 protein and keeps the most common genes and DNA. The sample profile shows 150,000 to 200,000 distinct CDR3 sequences; about an eighth of them were found once. The ten largest clones take up over 20% of the sample. The germline V gene gives CDR1 as LGHNA and CDR2 as YNFKEQ. Trimming takes 0 bases from V and 7 bases from J, and the germline ends sit 21 bases apart. The CDR3 contains 18 residues, cysteine and phenylalanine counted. CDR3 DNA only is kept here, 54 bases in frame from base 1. Turning to this clonotype: Its antigen has not been determined. The sample holds no much larger clone one base away, and base qualities are not on file.

Results the study describes overall, beyond this receptor: In the ex vivo response, HLA-C-restricted CMV-specific TCR beta clonotypes were dominant, and in two of eight donors the single most frequent clonotype came from this HLA-C-restricted group. Cumulative frequency of public TCR beta family members discriminated carriers of CMV infection plus the relevant HLA type in this cohort and an independent approximately 400-donor cohort.

The chain links TRBV4-2 with TRBJ2-2; the D segment cannot be called with confidence. The material sequenced was PBMCs. The clonotype comes from a human donor in good health (CMV status not recorded). Some clones in this sample may be carry-over from other donors' samples. The DNA reads as follows: TGTGCCAGCAGCCAAGAAGGGATACTTGGGCAGCTAGTCGGGGAGCTGTTTTTT. It translates as CASSQEGILGQLVGELFF.